These 24 T cell receptor beta chains were sequenced from one sample in a study of T cell repertoires in cytomegalovirus infection. TCRdb used MiXCR to reprocess the reads, holding one entry per CDR3 protein. The sample lists just over 300,000 distinct CDR3 sequences, under 20% seen once, with around 13% in the top ten. Sequencing was done on a sample of PBMCs. The source is a human donor in good health (CMV status not recorded). Some clones in this sample may be carry-over from other donors' samples.

This clonotype was observed a handful of times. The chain couples TRBV29-1 to TRBJ2-5; TRBD1 matches at 10 bases. Germline V CDR1 and CDR2: SQVTM, ANQGSEA. CDR3 length: 12 residues. Unmatched junction bases numbered 1, after V lost 7 bases and J lost 2 bases. CDR3 region: CSGGQGQETQYF. CDR3 nucleotides: TGCAGCGGGGGACAGGGGCAAGAGACCCAGTACTTC.

The gene calls are TRBV7-9 and TRBJ2-7; TRBD1 matches 8 bases. Germline loops: CDR1 SEHNR, CDR2 FQNEAQ (reference sequence). After removal of 2 bases from V and 3 bases from J, the junction contained 3 bases not matched to a gene. This CDR3 has 14 amino acids. The CDR3 sequence: CASSLLGTGYEQYF. CDR3 in DNA: TGTGCCAGCAGCTTACTCGGGACAGGCTACGAGCAGTACTTC. The whole variable domain, remainder taken from reference TRBV7-9 and TRBJ2-7, is DTGVSQNPRHKITKRGQNVTFRCDPISEHNRLYWYRQTLGQGPEFLTYFQNEAQLEKSRLLSDRFSAERPKGSFSTLEIQRTEQGDSAMYLCASSLLGTGYEQYFGPGTRLTVT.

This clonotype was found many times. The V gene is TRBV6-1, the J gene TRBJ1-3; D gene unclear. The germline V and J ends were trimmed by 5 bases and 4 bases, with 9 bases remaining between them. The germline V gene has CDR1 MNHNS and CDR2 SASEGT. The CDR3 spans 13 residues. The CDR3 sequence: CASSMTGGNTIYF. As DNA, the CDR3 is TGTGCCAGCAGTATGACTGGAGGAAACACCATATATTTT.

In this sample, this clonotype turned up a few times. J is TRBJ1-5 and V is TRBV10-3; D is ambiguous. V gave up 5 bases and J gave up 2 bases, with 10 bases separating them. The CDR3 spans 14 residues. CDR1 is ENHRY, CDR2 SYGVKD, per germline. CDR3 residues: CAISTTLGNQPQHF. CDR3 coding DNA: TGTGCCATCAGTACAACCTTGGGCAATCAGCCCCAGCATTTT.

The chain is built from TRBV12-3 or TRBV12-4 and TRBJ2-4; D is ambiguous. V lost 3 bases and J 0 bases, leaving 12 bases between the germline ends. The CDR3 covers 16 residues. CDR3 region: CASSFYRTLAKNIQYF. CDR3 DNA: TGTGCCAGCAGTTTTTACAGAACTCTAGCCAAAAACATTCAGTACTTC.

The V call is TRBV7-9, the J call TRBJ2-3; tentative D call: TRBD1 (6 bases). This CDR3 comprises 15 residues. The germline CDR1 and CDR2 sequences are SEHNR and FQNEAQ (reference sequence). V was clipped by 2 bases and J by 1 base, with 10 bases between them. The CDR3 region is CASSLQGLGTDTQYF. The CDR3 DNA follows: TGTGCCAGCAGCTTACAGGGGCTGGGCACAGATACGCAGTATTTT.

The chain employs TRBV19 and TRBJ2-6; TRBD1 matches 11 bases. The germline CDR1 and CDR2 sequences are LNHDA and SQIVND (reference sequence). Unmatched junction bases numbered 5, after V lost 5 bases and J lost 2 bases. This CDR3 region has 17 residues. For the CDR3, the DNA is TGTGCCAGTAGTTCCGGACAGGGGGCAGCTGGGGCCAACGTCCTGACTTTC. Its protein is CASSSGQGAAGANVLTF.

The J gene is TRBJ1-1, the V gene TRBV20-1; 7 nucleotides align to TRBD1. The germline V gene has CDR1 DFQATT and CDR2 SNEGSKA (reference sequence). This CDR3 is 13 amino acids long. J was trimmed by 2 bases and V by 4 bases; bases with no gene match: 4. The CDR3: CSATGDSNTEAFF. CDR3 DNA sequence: TGCAGTGCTACTGGGGACAGTAACACTGAAGCTTTCTTT.

This clonotype was counted once. J is TRBJ2-7 and V is TRBV5-5; 7 bases are a match to TRBD1. The V and J ends lost 3 bases and 3 bases, in that order; junction bases with no gene match: 12. The CDR3 has 16 amino acids. Germline V gene data show CDR1 as SGHKS and CDR2 as YYEKEE (reference sequence). The CDR3 sequence: CASSSVGGLPNYEQYF. In DNA, the CDR3 is TGTGCCAGCAGCTCGGTAGGGGGCCTCCCAAACTACGAGCAGTACTTC.

This clonotype was picked up many times. The gene calls are TRBV12-3 or TRBV12-4 and TRBJ2-3; D is possibly TRBD2 (6 bases). The length of the CDR3 is 12 residues. Deletions cut 6 bases from V and 6 bases from J, with 10 bases between. The CDR3 region is CASRWDLDTQYF. CDR3 DNA sequence: TGTGCCAGCAGGTGGGACTTGGATACGCAGTATTTT.

The chain carries TRBV7-9 and TRBJ1-2, with D possibly TRBD1 on 6 matching bases. The CDR3 contains 13 residues. The V end lost 5 bases, the J end lost 4 bases, and 11 bases lay between the germline ends. The germline gives CDR1 SEHNR, CDR2 FQNEAQ (reference sequence). The CDR3 is CASSTPGVYGYTF. The CDR3 nucleotides are TGTGCCAGCAGCACCCCAGGGGTCTATGGCTACACCTTC.

This clonotype showed up just a few times. The J gene is TRBJ1-2, the V gene TRBV7-2; the D is unclear. The CDR3 is 16 amino acids. Germline CDR1 and CDR2: SGHTA and FQGNSA. V gave up 1 base and J gave up 4 bases, with 16 bases separating them. The CDR3 sequence: CASSLERAFLGYGYTF. CDR3 bases: TGTGCCAGCAGCTTAGAGCGAGCGTTCTTGGGCTATGGCTACACCTTC. The full variable domain, with the rest looked up from reference TRBV7-2 and TRBJ1-2, is GAGVSQSPSNKVTEKGKDVELRCDPISGHTALYWYRQSLGQGLEFLIYFQGNSAPDKSGLPSDRFSAERTGGSVSTLTIQRTQQEDSAVYLCASSLERAFLGYGYTFGSGTRLTVV.

The rearrangement links TRBV27 to TRBJ1-2; 7 nucleotides align to TRBD1. The CDR3 covers 13 residues. Germline V gene lookup returns CDR1 MNHEY and CDR2 SMNVEV (reference sequence). J gave up 7 bases and V 3 bases, and 5 bases lay outside the gene matches. This chain's CDR3 is CASSFRDSRGYTF. The CDR3 DNA is TGTGCCAGCAGTTTCCGGGACAGTCGTGGCTACACCTTC.

This clonotype occurred a few times. The rearrangement uses TRBV20-1 and TRBJ2-1; no definite D call. The V end lost 0 bases, the J end lost 0 bases, and 6 bases lay between the germline ends. Germline lookup yields CDR1 DFQATT and CDR2 SNEGSKA (reference sequence). This CDR3 region has 14 residues. CDR3 residues: CSARDPSSYNEQFF. For the CDR3, the DNA is TGCAGTGCTAGAGACCCGAGCTCCTACAATGAGCAGTTCTTC.

This clonotype was counted between two and nine times. The chain uses TRBV20-1 and TRBJ1-2, with unresolved D. Germline V gene data show CDR1 as DFQATT and CDR2 as SNEGSKA (reference sequence). V shed 1 base and J shed 7 bases, with 10 bases lying between them. This CDR3 is 12 amino acids long. The DNA for the CDR3 is TGCAGTGCTAGAGTGGAAGGGTCTGGCTACACCTTC. Residues: CSARVEGSGYTF.

The genes are TRBV5-1 and TRBJ2-2; D is uncertain. The V gene lost 6 bases and the J gene lost 2 bases, with 14 bases spanning the gap. CDR1 is SGHRS and CDR2 is YFSETQ in the germline V gene. This CDR3 region has 15 residues. Written as DNA, the CDR3 is TGCGCCAGCACCCACGGGTCGGTCAACACCGGGGAGCTGTTTTTT. Translating gives CASTHGSVNTGELFF. The full variable domain, completed using reference TRBV5-1 and TRBJ2-2, is KAGVTQTPRYLIKTRGQQVTLSCSPISGHRSVSWYQQTPGQGLQFLFEYFSETQRNKGNFPGRFSGRQFSNSRSEMNVSTLELGDSALYLCASTHGSVNTGELFFGEGSRLTVL.

This clonotype showed up just a few times. The V gene is TRBV6-1, the J gene TRBJ1-4, with D unclear. Per the germline V gene, CDR1 is MNHNS and CDR2 is SASEGT. The CDR3 length is 13 residues. The V gene lost 7 bases and the J gene lost 3 bases, with 9 bases spanning the gap. The CDR3 bases are TGTGCCAGCAACAGAGAGGCTAATGAAAAACTGTTTTTT. The encoded protein is CASNREANEKLFF.

This clonotype was seen repeatedly, ten times or more. This sequence joins TRBV7-6 and TRBJ2-7; D gene unclear. V lost 1 base, J lost 6 bases, and 13 bases lay in between. This CDR3 comprises 14 residues. Germline V gene lookup returns CDR1 SGHVS and CDR2 FNYEAQ. CDR3 region: CASSLGAIPAEQYF. For the CDR3, the DNA is TGTGCCAGCAGCTTAGGGGCTATACCCGCCGAGCAGTACTTC.

The chain carries TRBV20-1 and TRBJ2-7, with no clear D. Trimming shortened V by 3 bases and J by 3 bases, and 6 bases separated the two germline ends. The CDR3 is 11 amino acids. Germline-derived CDR1 and CDR2 are DFQATT and SNEGSKA (reference sequence). This chain's CDR3 is CSARVNYEQYF. CDR3 coding DNA: TGCAGTGCTAGGGTGAACTACGAGCAGTACTTC.

To note about this clonotype: Given a much more abundant clone one base away, this may be a read error. The chain couples TRBV12-3 or TRBV12-4 to TRBJ1-2, with 8 nucleotides matching TRBD1. This CDR3 comprises 14 residues. CDR3 sequence: CARSLAPGQGGYTF. CDR3 bases: TGTGCCAGGAGTTTAGCTCCCGGACAGGGTGGCTACACCTTC.

This clonotype occurred many times. The V and J genes are TRBV6-1 and TRBJ1-1; no clear D. Germline CDR1 MNHNS, CDR2 SASEGT. CDR3 length: 13 amino acids. Trimming removed 2 bases at V and 6 bases at J, with 10 bases between. The DNA for the CDR3 is TGTGCCAGCAGTGAACTGAGCGGGTCTGAAGCTTTCTTT. Its translation: CASSELSGSEAFF.

Note on this clonotype: The conserved closing phenylalanine or tryptophan is absent in this CDR3, likely reflecting a read error. This chain uses TRBV20-1 with TRBJ2-5, with 14 bases identical to TRBD2. The V and J ends lost 6 bases and 1 base, in that order; junction bases with no gene match: 4. This CDR3 region has 15 residues. In germline, CDR1 is DFQATT, CDR2 SNEGSKA (reference sequence). The CDR3 DNA reads as TGCAGTGCGCATGGGACTAGCGGGGGCCAAGAGACCCAGTACTCC. Translation gives CSAHGTSGGQETQYS.

The chain recombines TRBV20-1 with TRBJ1-2; tentatively, D is TRBD1 (5 bases). This CDR3 has 16 amino acids. The germline V gene encodes CDR1 DFQATT and CDR2 SNEGSKA (reference sequence). Trimming removed 3 bases from V and 4 bases from J, with 21 bases in between. This CDR3 is CSASPGGSAKGYGYTF. In nucleotides, the CDR3 is TGCAGTGCTAGTCCCGGGGGAAGCGCAAAGGGCTATGGCTACACCTTC.

V gene TRBV7-9 combines with J gene TRBJ2-7; D is ambiguous. Germline lookup yields CDR1 SEHNR and CDR2 FQNEAQ (reference sequence). This CDR3 comprises 13 residues. V gave up 1 base and J gave up 6 bases, with 10 bases separating them. As DNA, the CDR3 is TGTGCCAGCAGCTTAGTTCCGAGAGGCGAGCAGTACTTC. Its translation is CASSLVPRGEQYF.